This T cell receptor beta chain was observed in a study of T cells after posttransplantation cyclophosphamide (dated by TCRdb to about 2016). Regarding the research as a whole: Using TRB sequencing, the study followed how the T cell repertoire rebuilt after myeloablative bone marrow transplantation with posttransplantation cyclophosphamide given as GVHD prophylaxis. TRA and TRB clonality were tightly correlated in about ten samples, so subsequent TCR analyses focused on TRB only. TRB sequencing was also done on up to 3 additional blood samples from 2 to 5.2 years after transplant in 3 patients, and on pretransplant blood from a handful of patients. Public TRB sequences were queried against a database of over 3,600 sequences associated with responses to pathogens, tumor antigens, self-antigens and alloantigens. Samples from approximately 40 PTCy-treated patients and 16 related bone marrow donors of those patients were subjected to antigen receptor sequencing. TRB sequencing was performed on blood from all 35 or so PTCy patients with 1-year posttransplant specimens. Summary of the overall study and its limitations: Across about 40 patients, TRB clonality was highly associated with recipient CMV seropositivity and CMV reactivation, and diversity in PTCy patients was similar to diversity in CNI/methotrexate controls. The TRB repertoires of T cells infiltrating skin or the GI tract showed only limited overlap with the TRB repertoires found in blood. At 1-2 months, donor-recipient similarity was low but rose over the first year, and the later blood repertoires were often dominated by donor CD8+ memory clones.

The treatment or condition label, as the study defines it: high-dose cyclophosphamide on days +3 and +4 as single-agent GVHD prophylaxis. Busulfan and fludarabine conditioning, a related or unrelated marrow graft, and cyclophosphamide on days +3 and +4 were given to PTCy patients. The PTCy-treated patients were drawn from a prospective, multi-institutional clinical trial. Peripheral blood and bone marrow mononuclear cells were isolated by Ficoll-Hypaque density centrifugation and cryopreserved. Genomic DNA was used for TRB sequencing, which was performed with the immunoSEQ assay at survey resolution or with the hsTCRB kit. For the original study's pipeline: Initial read processing used immunoSEQ software, and repertoire analyses used the LymphoSeq R package. Clonality was computed as 1 minus normalized Shannon entropy, and a Gini coefficient was also calculated for each TRB dataset. Phenotypes of unsorted samples were inferred by mapping TRB sequences from sorted subsets of the recipient or donor onto the same recipient's unsorted samples. What TCRdb holds here is the immuneACCESS table cut down to in-frame rearrangements. Part of the clones is not present; checked against another copy, under half of the missing clones reflect an unresolved V gene, and the others are unexplained. V, J and clone size reflect that table, while D and trimming were determined from the DNA. The sample comprises thousands of clones, and every one was counted more than once. The ten most abundant clones make up roughly 24% of the sample.

This clone was found a few times. Its antigen is currently not known. No base qualities exist here, and no much larger clone lies one base off it. Trimming takes 5 bases from V and 5 bases from J, and the germline ends sit 21 bases apart. There are 16 amino acids in the CDR3, from cysteine to phenylalanine inclusive. Of all the DNA, just the CDR3 is kept, 48 bases in frame from base 1. As encoded in the germline V gene, CDR1 is MDHEN while CDR2 is SYDVKM. Sequences were derived from PBMCs, sampled after allogeneic stem cell transplant with posttransplant cyclophosphamide. This receptor was obtained from a male patient over 55 who received an allogeneic stem cell transplant from a related donor, was CMV-positive, and had no GVHD. Following a transplant, some T lymphocytes may have been derived from the graft donor. Recombination connected TRBV28 to TRBJ1-2, with the D gene uncertain. The CDR3 protein is CASSLRFGVYGYGYTF. The nucleotide sequence is given as TGTGCCAGCAGTCTCCGGTTCGGGGTATATGGTTATGGCTACACCTTC.